The 3 T cell receptor beta chains in this list originate from one sample, sequenced in a study of blood T cell repertoires in COVID-19. TCRdb keeps only in-frame clones here, not all; method: immunoSEQ multiplex PCR. The sample carries roughly 87,000 clones, roughly 86% recorded once. Sample: peripheral blood. The receptors derive from a human donor in a cohort sampled during active COVID-19.

The V call is TRBV29-1, the J call TRBJ2-7, with D possibly being TRBD2 (5 bases). Trimming shortened V by 7 bases and J by 3 bases, and 13 bases separated the two germline ends. Germline values: CDR1 SQVTM, CDR2 ANQGSEA. This CDR3 spans 12 amino acids. The CDR3 loop reads CSARTQFYEQYF. The CDR3, as DNA: TGCAGCGCTCGGACTCAATTCTACGAGCAGTACTTC.

The chain joins TRBV5-6 to TRBJ1-2, with a possible D match to TRBD1 (5 bases). V lost 4 bases, J lost 4 bases, and 8 bases lay in between. Germline CDR1 reads SGHDT; CDR2 reads YYEEEE. The CDR3 is made up of 12 amino acids. The CDR3 loop is CASSPQGYGYTF. The CDR3 nucleotides read TGTGCCAGCAGCCCTCAGGGCTATGGCTACACCTTC.

The chain links TRBV7-6 to TRBJ2-1; perhaps TRBD1 as D (5 bases). V lost 6 bases, J lost 0 bases, and 12 bases lay in between. The CDR3 totals 15 residues. Germline CDR1 reads SGHVS; CDR2 reads FNYEAQ. The CDR3 here is CASSPLRGSYNEQFF. Written as DNA, the CDR3 is TGTGCCAGCAGTCCCTTAAGGGGCTCCTACAATGAGCAGTTCTTC.